One and the same sample provided the 29 T cell receptor beta chains below, sequenced in a study of somatic mutations in cytotoxic T cells in rheumatoid arthritis. Sequencing was performed with immunoSEQ multiplex PCR; in TCRdb, only in-frame clones are kept and a portion is missing. The table shows about 29,000 clones, with around 87% occurring only once. The sequenced sample was CD8+ T cells sorted from blood. Every receptor here comes from an adult with rheumatoid arthritis.

The CDR3 loop is CSVELPQAYEQYF. Written as DNA, the CDR3 is TGCAGCGTTGAATTACCCCAAGCCTACGAGCAGTACTTC. This chain links TRBV29-1 with TRBJ2-7; D gene uncertain. Germline V gene lookup returns CDR1 SQVTM and CDR2 ANQGSEA. The CDR3 length is 13 residues. V was trimmed by 2 bases and J by 2 bases, leaving 10 bases between them.

The V and J genes are TRBV4-3 and TRBJ1-4; the D gene is possibly TRBD1 (5 bases). V was trimmed by 4 bases and J by 0 bases, leaving 6 bases between them. The CDR3 consists of 14 residues. CDR1 is LGHNA and CDR2 is YSLEER in the germline V gene. The DNA for the CDR3 is TGCGCCAGCAGCCCGGGGGCAACTAATGAAAAACTGTTTTTT. It specifies CASSPGATNEKLFF.

This clone was observed a few times. The chain carries TRBV27 and TRBJ1-2; D possibly corresponds to TRBD1 (5 bases). CDR1 is MNHEY and CDR2 is SMNVEV in the germline V gene (reference sequence). The CDR3 covers 11 residues. V was shortened by 10 bases and J by 6 bases, with 12 bases between the two germline ends. The CDR3 is CAILGGNGYTF. In nucleotides, the CDR3 is TGTGCCATCCTGGGGGGAAATGGCTACACCTTC.

The chain carries TRBV9 and TRBJ2-1, with 10 positions matching TRBD2. Germline V gene sequence: CDR1 SGDLS, CDR2 YYNGEE. The CDR3 loop spans 16 amino acids. V lost 4 bases, J lost 4 bases, and 8 bases stayed unmatched. As DNA, the CDR3 is TGTGCCAGCAGCCCCCCGGGACTAGCGCTATACAATGAGCAGTTCTTC. The encoded protein is CASSPPGLALYNEQFF.

V is TRBV5-1 and J is TRBJ2-7; D possibly corresponds to TRBD1 (5 bases). Germline values: CDR1 SGHRS, CDR2 YFSETQ. V shed 3 bases and J shed 2 bases, with 9 bases lying between them. CDR3 length: 13 amino acids. The CDR3 region is CASSSTGPYEQYF. In DNA, the CDR3 is TGCGCCAGCAGCTCCACAGGTCCCTACGAGCAGTACTTC.

The chain carries TRBV10-2 and TRBJ2-1, with D possibly called TRBD1 or TRBD2 (5 bases each). With 10 bases removed from V and 0 bases from J, the gap between germline ends came to 13 bases. The CDR3 length is 14 residues. Germline-derived CDR1 and CDR2 are WSHSY and SAAADI. In nucleotides, the CDR3 is TGCGCCATTGGGACGGGGAACTCCTACAATGAGCAGTTCTTC. It translates to CAIGTGNSYNEQFF.

As DNA, the CDR3 is TGTGCCAGCAGCACTCGGGCAGGGACCTACGAGCAGTACTTC. It is translated as CASSTRAGTYEQYF. This chain links TRBV27 with TRBJ2-7; TRBD1 might be the D (5 bases). The CDR3 consists of 14 residues. CDR1 is MNHEY and CDR2 is SMNVEV in the germline V gene (reference sequence). V shed 6 bases and J shed 2 bases, with 14 bases lying between them.

The chain uses TRBV6-5 and TRBJ1-2; D uncertain. V dropped 0 bases and J dropped 3 bases, with 8 bases sitting between them. Germline CDR1 is MNHEY and CDR2 is SVGAGI. This CDR3 is built from 14 residues. CDR3 in DNA: TGTGCCAGCAGTTACTCCTTACCCCACTATGGCTACACCTTC. Protein sequence: CASSYSLPHYGYTF.

The chain couples TRBV25-1 to TRBJ2-1, with D perhaps matching TRBD2 (5 bases). The CDR3 is made up of 16 amino acids. Trimming cost V 4 bases and J 4 bases, with 17 bases left between them. Per germline, CDR1 MGHDK and CDR2 SYGVNS. CDR3: CASSAAEPLLYNEQFF. The DNA of the CDR3 is TGTGCCAGCAGTGCAGCGGAGCCTCTACTATACAATGAGCAGTTCTTC.

This clone was picked up one time. V gene TRBV5-6 combines with J gene TRBJ2-6, with D unresolved. CDR1 and CDR2 from the germline V gene are SGHDT and YYEEEE. V lost 0 bases, J lost 4 bases, and 11 bases lay in between. This CDR3 has 16 residues. The CDR3 protein is CASSLEQGAGANVLTF. Here the CDR3 DNA reads TGTGCCAGCAGCTTGGAGCAAGGAGCCGGGGCCAACGTCCTGACTTTC.

This clone was found once. The chain uses TRBV30 and TRBJ2-7; TRBD1 is a possible D gene (5 bases). This CDR3 spans 12 amino acids. V gave up 5 bases and J gave up 2 bases, with 10 bases separating them. Germline values: CDR1 GTSNPN, CDR2 SVGIG (reference sequence). CDR3 sequence reads: CAWDSQAYEQYF. The DNA of the CDR3 is TGTGCCTGGGACTCACAGGCCTACGAGCAGTACTTC.

This rearrangement joins TRBV5-6 to TRBJ2-7, with 9 bases matching TRBD1. With 4 bases clipped from V and 2 bases from J, the junction kept 10 bases outside the gene matches. Germline V CDR1 and CDR2: SGHDT, YYEEEE. There are 16 residues in the CDR3. The CDR3 region is CASSGGGQGFPYEQYF. For the CDR3, the DNA is TGTGCCAGCAGCGGGGGTGGACAGGGGTTTCCCTACGAGCAGTACTTC.

The chain uses TRBV10-2 and TRBJ2-7; 12 nucleotides agree with TRBD2. Per the germline V gene, CDR1 is WSHSY and CDR2 is SAAADI. V gave up 8 bases and J gave up 0 bases; unmatched junction bases: 8. CDR3 length: 16 residues. The CDR3 spells CASSGTSGPASYEQYF. CDR3 DNA: TGCGCCAGCTCCGGGACTAGCGGGCCTGCCTCCTACGAGCAGTACTTC.

V is TRBV29-1 and J is TRBJ2-1; D unresolved. Germline loops: CDR1 SQVTM, CDR2 ANQGSEA. The CDR3 runs 14 residues. V was shortened by 6 bases and J by 8 bases, with 20 bases between the two germline ends. The CDR3 DNA sequence: TGCAGCGTCCTTCGAATACGCCCACGGGATGAGCAGTTCTTC. It encodes CSVLRIRPRDEQFF.

In its sample, this clone was seen once. This chain uses TRBV6-5 with TRBJ1-2; unclear D gene. The germline gives CDR1 MNHEY, CDR2 SVGAGI. The CDR3 has 12 amino acids. Trimming left V 2 bases short and J 5 bases short, with 6 bases between. The chain's CDR3 is CASSYQGYGYTF. DNA for the CDR3: TGTGCCAGCAGTTACCAAGGATATGGCTACACCTTC.

This chain uses TRBV29-1 with TRBJ2-7, with TRBD2 as a possible D gene (5 bases). Germline lookup yields CDR1 SQVTM and CDR2 ANQGSEA. The CDR3 contains 12 residues. Between the trimmed V and J ends, which lost 8 bases and 1 base, there was a span of 12 bases. The DNA of the CDR3 is TGCAGCCTTCGGACTGGTTCCTACGAGCAGTACTTC. Its protein is CSLRTGSYEQYF.

The chain combines TRBV5-1 with TRBJ1-2; D possibly corresponds to TRBD1 (5 bases). Germline V gene data show CDR1 as SGHRS and CDR2 as YFSETQ. Trimming pared 4 bases from V and 4 bases from J, leaving 14 bases between. The CDR3 loop spans 14 amino acids. The CDR3 is CASSLGDGIYGYTF. Here the CDR3 DNA reads TGCGCCAGCAGCCTGGGGGACGGCATCTATGGCTACACCTTC.

This clone showed up just once. This chain uses TRBV4-1 with TRBJ2-1; D is tentatively TRBD1 or TRBD2 (5 bases each). Germline V gene data show CDR1 as MGHRA and CDR2 as YSYEKL. The germline V and J ends were trimmed by 1 base and 4 bases, with 14 bases remaining between them. CDR3 length: 16 residues. CDR3 coding DNA: TGCGCCAGCAGCCAAGTAGATCGGGGCCTATACAATGAGCAGTTCTTC. It encodes CASSQVDRGLYNEQFF.

As DNA, the CDR3 is TGTGCCAGCAGTTTAGGGTGGAACACCGGGGAGCTGTTTTTT. Amino acid sequence: CASSLGWNTGELFF. The chain couples TRBV27 to TRBJ2-2; no reliable D call. The CDR3 runs 14 residues. Germline lookup yields CDR1 MNHEY and CDR2 SMNVEV (reference sequence). Trimming took off 2 bases at V and 1 base at J, with 5 bases between the two ends.

This clone was seen a handful of times. This sequence joins TRBV7-9 and TRBJ1-2; no definite D call. The germline gives CDR1 SEHNR, CDR2 FQNEAQ (reference sequence). V was trimmed by 5 bases and J by 1 base, leaving 11 bases between them. The CDR3 totals 14 residues. The CDR3 here is CASSPDGINYGYTF. CDR3 bases: TGTGCCAGCAGCCCAGACGGGATTAACTATGGCTACACCTTC.

The V and J genes are TRBV29-1 and TRBJ2-7, with D tentatively TRBD1 (6 bases). The CDR3 sequence is 11 residues long. Germline V gene data show CDR1 as SQVTM and CDR2 as ANQGSEA. V was shortened by 6 bases and J by 7 bases, with 13 bases between the two germline ends. The CDR3 sequence: CSVVSGEEQYF. In nucleotides, the CDR3 is TGCAGCGTCGTCTCAGGGGAAGAGCAGTACTTC.

This clone was observed a handful of times. The chain recombines TRBV19 with TRBJ2-3; no clear D. V was cut by 7 bases and J by 2 bases, with 13 bases left in between. The CDR3 totals 14 residues. From germline, CDR1 is LNHDA and CDR2 SQIVND (reference sequence). The CDR3 bases are TGTGCCAGTAACACAGCCCCACACACAGATACGCAGTATTTT. Translation: CASNTAPHTDTQYF.

The chain recombines TRBV30 with TRBJ2-7; maybe TRBD1 (6 bases). Germline loops: CDR1 GTSNPN, CDR2 SVGIG (reference sequence). This CDR3 is built from 14 residues. Trimming removed 0 bases from V and 4 bases from J, with 13 bases in between. In nucleotides, the CDR3 is TGTGCCTGGAGTGTACAGGCAGGGGCTTACGAGCAGTACTTC. Residues: CAWSVQAGAYEQYF. The full variable domain, with the rest looked up from reference TRBV30 and TRBJ2-7, is SQTIHQWPATLVQPVGSPLSLECTVEGTSNPNLYWYRQAAGRGLQLLFYSVGIGQISSEVPQNLSASRPQDRQFILSSKKLLLSDSGFYLCAWSVQAGAYEQYFGPGTRLTVT.

The V gene is TRBV11-3, the J gene TRBJ1-1; D is ambiguous. Germline CDR1 SGHNT, CDR2 YENEEA. This CDR3 has 15 amino acids. V was shortened by 1 base and J by 6 bases, with 15 bases between the two germline ends. The CDR3 is CASSLVDRFNAEAFF. DNA of the CDR3: TGTGCCAGCAGCTTAGTGGATCGCTTCAACGCTGAAGCTTTCTTT. Filled out from reference TRBV11-3 and TRBJ1-1, the complete variable domain reads EAGVVQSPRYKIIEKKQPVAFWCNPISGHNTLYWYLQNLGQGPELLIRYENEEAVDDSQLPKDRFSAERLKGVDSTLKIQPAELGDSAVYLCASSLVDRFNAEAFFGQGTRLTVV.

This clone appeared once. The chain combines TRBV28 with TRBJ2-1, with D perhaps TRBD1 (6 bases). V lost 5 bases and J lost 6, with 8 bases in between. This CDR3 comprises 12 residues. Germline lookup yields CDR1 MDHEN and CDR2 SYDVKM. CDR3 sequence reads: CASSGQTNEQFF. The DNA of the CDR3 is TGTGCCAGCAGTGGACAGACCAATGAGCAGTTCTTC.

The V and J genes are TRBV7-9 and TRBJ2-3; D is possibly TRBD1 (5 bases). This CDR3 is built from 16 residues. V was trimmed by 0 bases and J by 2 bases, leaving 12 bases between them. Germline CDR1 is SEHNR and CDR2 is FQNEAQ (reference sequence). The CDR3 DNA reads as TGTGCCAGCAGCTTAGCCTTCCAGGGTTTCACAGATACGCAGTATTTT. Protein: CASSLAFQGFTDTQYF.

The rearrangement joins TRBV15 to TRBJ2-7; TRBD1 might be the D (6 bases). The germline CDR1 and CDR2 sequences are LNHNV and YYDKDF (reference sequence). CDR3 size: 14 residues. V lost 0 bases and J 4 bases, leaving 10 bases between the germline ends. In DNA, the CDR3 is TGTGCCACCAGCAGAGATACAGGGAGATACGAGCAGTACTTC. Protein: CATSRDTGRYEQYF.

This chain links TRBV4-1 with TRBJ2-1; 14 bases align to TRBD2. CDR1 is MGHRA, CDR2 YSYEKL, per germline. J lost 6 bases, V lost 4 bases, and 2 bases had no gene match. The CDR3 loop spans 15 amino acids. The CDR3, as DNA: TGCGCCAGCAGCCCGGGACTAGCGGGAGTCAATGAGCAGTTCTTC. Its protein product is CASSPGLAGVNEQFF.

The chain has TRBV11-2 and TRBJ2-7, with D perhaps matching TRBD2 (5 bases). Trimming cost V 4 bases and J 3 bases, with 10 bases left between them. The V gene's germline CDR1 is SGHAT and CDR2 FQNNGV. The CDR3 runs 13 residues. The CDR3 region has the DNA TGTGCCAGCAGCTCCGGGATTTACTACGAGCAGTACTTC. Encoded protein: CASSSGIYYEQYF.